This TCR beta chain comes out of a study of T cell responses to AZD1222 COVID-19 vaccine. General study results and limits: Reportedly, close to half of spike-specific TCRs are directed against unmutated variant regions.

Sequencing was performed with immunoSEQ multiplex PCR; in TCRdb, only in-frame clones are kept and a portion is missing. The table has some 130,000 clones, roughly 90% seen once; the top ten hold roughly 6.3%. Details on this clone: Its antigen is as yet unknown.

The J segment lost 4 bases and the V segment lost 10 bases, leaving 13 bases of the junction unmatched. The CDR3 totals 17 residues. CDR1 is MNHEY, CDR2 SMNVEV, per germline (reference sequence). The genes are TRBV27 and TRBJ2-2; 12 bases line up with TRBD2. The sequences come from peripheral blood, collected on day 0 of AZD1222 vaccination. This sequence originates from an adult in good health. CDR3 in DNA: TGTGCCACAGCGAGGCTAGCGGGGGGGAGACCCACCGGGGAGCTGTTTTTT. Translated: CATARLAGGRPTGELFF.